The 5 T cell receptor beta chains presented below share a single source sample, sequenced in a study of regulatory T cells in long-lasting Graves disease. The time point is: persistent/refractory GD, antithyroid drugs over 5 years with positive TRAb. The TCR library was made from RNA extracted from PBMCs. To make TCR beta libraries, researchers used iRepertoire HTBI primers and Arm-PCR of CDR3 regions. MiXCR, applied by TCRdb to the multiplex PCR reads, yields one record per CDR3 protein. The repertoire holds roughly 360,000 distinct CDR3 sequences, roughly 25% seen once, with around 30% in the top ten. This material consisted of peripheral blood mononuclear cells (PBMCs), taken when the disease was refractory, from a patient treated with antithyroid drugs. Every receptor here comes from a woman aged 40-49 years with Graves disease.

Within the sample, this clonotype is medium-sized. The rearrangement joins TRBV3-1 to TRBJ2-7; TRBD1 agrees at 8 bases. CDR1 is LGHDT, CDR2 YNNKEL, per germline (reference sequence). Trimming removed 5 bases from V and 4 bases from J; junction bases left unmatched: 10. The CDR3 is 15 residues long. CDR3 in amino acids: CASSWGRTGLYEQYF. For the CDR3, the DNA is TGTGCCAGCAGCTGGGGGCGGACAGGGTTATACGAGCAGTACTTC.

This clonotype was counted many times. The chain carries TRBV12-3 or TRBV12-4 and TRBJ1-6; D is possibly TRBD1 (6 bases). V lost 5 bases and J 9 bases, leaving 17 bases between the germline ends. This CDR3 contains 15 residues. The DNA of the CDR3 is TGTGCCAGCAGTCCTAATACAGGGTGGGGTTCACCCCTCCACTTT. Translating it yields CASSPNTGWGSPLHF.

CDR3 in DNA: TGTGCCAGCAGCGTAGCCTCCGGAGCAGCCTACGAGCAGTACTTC. Translating it yields CASSVASGAAYEQYF. The chain is built from TRBV9 and TRBJ2-7; no clear D gene. Per the germline V gene, CDR1 is SGDLS and CDR2 is YYNGEE. The CDR3 runs to 15 residues. V was pared by 0 bases and J by 2 bases, with 12 bases between. The whole variable domain, filled in from reference TRBV9 and TRBJ2-7, reads DSGVTQTPKHLITATGQRVTLRCSPRSGDLSVYWYQQSLDQGLQFLIQYYNGEERAKGNILERFSAQQFPDLHSELNLSSLELGDSALYFCASSVASGAAYEQYFGPGTRLTVT.

DNA of the CDR3: TGTGCCAGCAGTCCCCCGGGACAGGGGTCCTACGAGCAGTACTTC. It codes for CASSPPGQGSYEQYF. The genes are TRBV27 and TRBJ2-7, with 10 bases that match TRBD1. Trimming took 5 bases from V and 1 from J; bases not matched to a gene: 5. Germline values: CDR1 MNHEY, CDR2 SMNVEV (reference sequence). This CDR3 region has 15 residues.

In its sample, this clonotype was seen many times. J is TRBJ1-1 and V is TRBV11-2; tentatively, D is TRBD1 (5 bases). Deletions cut 5 bases from V and 3 bases from J, with 22 bases between. Germline V gene data show CDR1 as SGHAT and CDR2 as FQNNGV. The CDR3 runs 17 residues. CDR3 residues: CASSPWPGRRSYTEAFF. DNA for the CDR3: TGTGCCAGCAGCCCGTGGCCGGGGCGGAGGAGTTACACTGAAGCTTTCTTT.